The 7 T cell receptor delta chains below come from one sample, sequenced in a study of gamma-delta chains in newborns, infants, children. TCRdb applied CATT to the reads for clone calling. The data contain thousands of delta-chain clones, 50% to 55% of them singletons. Sequences were obtained from blood. The receptor set was obtained from a child who received the measles vaccine.

A note on this clone: This may arise from a read error, as a much more abundant clone is one base away. CDR3: CALGELRGSTGGHQYTDKLIF. CDR3 in DNA: TGTGCTCTTGGGGAACTAAGGGGGTCTACTGGGGGACACCAGTACACCGATAAACTCATCTTT. The chain couples TRDV1 to TRDJ1, with 9 positions matching TRDD3. Germline V CDR1 and CDR2: TSWWSYY, QGS. The CDR3 length is 21 residues. The V gene end was trimmed by 0 bases and the J gene end by 0 bases; junction bases not matched to a gene: 17.

The sample holds a few counts of this clone. The CDR3 bases are TGTGCCTGTGACTCCCTCTGGGGGATCTCAACCGATAAACTCATCTTT. This sequence encodes CACDSLWGISTDKLIF. The gene calls are TRDV2 and TRDJ1; 9 nucleotides agree with TRDD3. Germline CDR1 is GEAIGNYY and CDR2 is EKD. Unmatched junction bases numbered 9, after V lost 3 bases and J lost 2 bases. This CDR3 region has 16 residues.

The rearrangement links TRDV2 to TRDJ1, with TRDD3 matching over 10 bases. The CDR3 is 20 residues long. V was pared by 0 bases and J by 0 bases, with 15 bases of the junction left unmatched. Per the germline V gene, CDR1 is GEAIGNYY and CDR2 is EKD. CDR3 bases: TGTGCCTGTGACACCGTAACTCCTAGAGGGGGATACGGTCACACCGATAAACTCATCTTT. Protein sequence: CACDTVTPRGGYGHTDKLIF.

The chain is built from TRDV1 and TRDJ1, with TRDD3 as a possible D gene (10 bases). Trimming removed 5 bases from V and 5 bases from J, with 30 bases in between. There are 19 residues in the CDR3. Germline V lookup: CDR1 TSWWSYY, CDR2 QGS. The CDR3 DNA reads as TGTGCTCTTGGGAACCTTCCTACGTTAATGGGGGATACAACGGATAAACTCATCTTT. Translation: CALGNLPTLMGDTTDKLIF.

The genes are TRDV2 and TRDJ2, with D possibly being TRDD3 (6 bases). Germline-derived CDR1 and CDR2 are GEAIGNYY and EKD. The CDR3 is 19 residues long. Trimming left V 0 bases short and J 4 bases short, with 23 bases between. For the CDR3, the DNA is TGTGCCTGTGACACCGTCGGATGGGGGTCCAATTCTTCGACAGCACAACTCTTCTTT. Translation gives CACDTVGWGSNSSTAQLFF.

To note about this clone: It may be a read error: a sequence one base away is much more abundant. This chain uses TRDV2 with TRDJ1; 9 nucleotides align to TRDD3. Germline CDR1 GEAIGNYY, CDR2 EKD. This CDR3 region has 19 residues. Written as DNA, the CDR3 is TGTGCCCGTGAAGACCTCGCTGGGGATACGCTATCCTACACCGATAAACTCATCTTT. Protein: CAREDLAGDTLSYTDKLIF.

The chain links TRDV1 to TRDJ1; D gene unclear. V was trimmed by 0 bases and J by 3 bases, leaving 17 bases between them. The CDR3 is 17 amino acids. Germline V gene sequence: CDR1 TSWWSYY, CDR2 QGS. CDR3 sequence: CALGELPAKGEADKLIF. The CDR3 coding sequence is TGTGCTCTTGGGGAACTTCCCGCTAAGGGCGAAGCCGATAAACTCATCTTT.